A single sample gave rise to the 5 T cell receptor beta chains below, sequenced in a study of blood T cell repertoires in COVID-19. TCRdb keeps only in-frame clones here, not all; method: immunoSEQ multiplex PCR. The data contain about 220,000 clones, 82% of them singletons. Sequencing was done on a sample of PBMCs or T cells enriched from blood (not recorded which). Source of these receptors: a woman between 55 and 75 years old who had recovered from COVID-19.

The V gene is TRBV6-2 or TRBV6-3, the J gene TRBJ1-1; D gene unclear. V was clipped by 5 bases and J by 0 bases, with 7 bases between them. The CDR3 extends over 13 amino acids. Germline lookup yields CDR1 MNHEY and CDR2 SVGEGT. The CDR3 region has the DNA TGTGCCAGCAGTCCCCAGATGAACACTGAAGCTTTCTTT. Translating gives CASSPQMNTEAFF.

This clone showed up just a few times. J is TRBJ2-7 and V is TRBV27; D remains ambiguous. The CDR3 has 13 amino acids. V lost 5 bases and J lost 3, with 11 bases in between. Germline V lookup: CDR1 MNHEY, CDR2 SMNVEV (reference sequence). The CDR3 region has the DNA TGTGCCAGCAGTCTACTTACTGGCTACGAGCAGTACTTC. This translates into CASSLLTGYEQYF.

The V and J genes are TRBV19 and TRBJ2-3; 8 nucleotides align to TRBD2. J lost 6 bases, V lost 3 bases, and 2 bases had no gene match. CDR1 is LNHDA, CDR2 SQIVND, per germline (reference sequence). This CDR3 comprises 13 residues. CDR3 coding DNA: TGTGCCAGTAGTATCGAGCGGGGGGATACGCAGTATTTT. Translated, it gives CASSIERGDTQYF. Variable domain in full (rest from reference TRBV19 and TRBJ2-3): DGGITQSPKYLFRKEGQNVTLSCEQNLNHDAMYWYRQDPGQGLRLIYYSQIVNDFQKGDIAEGYSVSREKKESFPLTVTSAQKNPTAFYLCASSIERGDTQYFGPGTRLTVL.

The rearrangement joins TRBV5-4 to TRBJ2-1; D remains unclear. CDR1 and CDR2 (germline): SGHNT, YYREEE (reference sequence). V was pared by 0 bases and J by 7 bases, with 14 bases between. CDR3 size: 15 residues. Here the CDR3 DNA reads TGTGCCAGCAGCTTGGGTCTACCCGCCGGGAATGAGCAGTTCTTC. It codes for CASSLGLPAGNEQFF.

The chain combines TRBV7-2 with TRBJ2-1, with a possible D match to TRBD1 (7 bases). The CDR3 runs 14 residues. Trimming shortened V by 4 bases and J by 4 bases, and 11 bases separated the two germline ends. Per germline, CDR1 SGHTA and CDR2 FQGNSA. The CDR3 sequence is CASSSTGRYNEQFF. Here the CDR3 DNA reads TGTGCCAGCAGCTCGACAGGGAGGTACAATGAGCAGTTCTTC. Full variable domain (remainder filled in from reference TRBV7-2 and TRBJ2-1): GAGVSQSPSNKVTEKGKDVELRCDPISGHTALYWYRQSLGQGLEFLIYFQGNSAPDKSGLPSDRFSAERTGGSVSTLTIQRTQQEDSAVYLCASSSTGRYNEQFFGPGTRLTVL.